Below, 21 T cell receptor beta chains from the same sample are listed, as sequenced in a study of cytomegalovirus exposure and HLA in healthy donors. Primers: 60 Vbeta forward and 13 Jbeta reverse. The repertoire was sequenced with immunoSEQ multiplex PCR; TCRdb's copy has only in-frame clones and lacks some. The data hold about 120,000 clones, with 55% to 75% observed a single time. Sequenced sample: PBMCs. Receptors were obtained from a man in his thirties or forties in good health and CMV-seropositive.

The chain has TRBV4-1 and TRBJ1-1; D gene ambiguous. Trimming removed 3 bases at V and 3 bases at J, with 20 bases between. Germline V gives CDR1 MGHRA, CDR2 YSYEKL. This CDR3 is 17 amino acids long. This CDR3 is CASSHRLSLDPDTEAFF. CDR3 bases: TGCGCCAGCAGCCACAGACTATCTTTGGACCCCGACACTGAAGCTTTCTTT.

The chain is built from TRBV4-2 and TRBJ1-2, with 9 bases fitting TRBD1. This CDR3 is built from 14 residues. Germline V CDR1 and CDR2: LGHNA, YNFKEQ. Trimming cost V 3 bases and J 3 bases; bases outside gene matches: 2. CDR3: CASSQTGGDYGYTF. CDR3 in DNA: TGTGCCAGCAGCCAGACAGGGGGGGACTATGGCTACACCTTC.

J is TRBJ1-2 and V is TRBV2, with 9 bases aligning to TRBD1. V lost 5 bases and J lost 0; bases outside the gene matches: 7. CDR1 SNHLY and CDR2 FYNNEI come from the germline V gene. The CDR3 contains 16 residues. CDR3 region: CASSPEGQGANYGYTF. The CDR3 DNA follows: TGTGCCAGCAGTCCAGAGGGACAGGGAGCTAACTATGGCTACACCTTC. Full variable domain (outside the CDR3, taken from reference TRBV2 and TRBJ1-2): EPEVTQTPSHQVTQMGQEVILRCVPISNHLYFYWYRQILGQKVEFLVSFYNNEISEKSEIFDDQFSVERPDGSNFTLKIRSTKLEDSAMYFCASSPEGQGANYGYTFGSGTRLTVV.

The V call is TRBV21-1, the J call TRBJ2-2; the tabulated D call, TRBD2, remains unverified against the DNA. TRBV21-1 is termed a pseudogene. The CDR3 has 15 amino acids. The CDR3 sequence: CARLAGKQNTGELFF. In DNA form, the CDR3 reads TGTGCCAGATTGGCGGGGAAACAAAACACCGGGGAGCTGTTTTTT.

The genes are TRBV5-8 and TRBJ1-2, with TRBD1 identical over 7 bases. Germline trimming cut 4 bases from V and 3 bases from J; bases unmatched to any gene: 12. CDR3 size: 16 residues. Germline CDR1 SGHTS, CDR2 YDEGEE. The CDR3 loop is CASSAKSGQTYYGYTF. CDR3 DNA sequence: TGTGCCAGCAGCGCGAAATCGGGACAGACTTACTATGGCTACACCTTC.

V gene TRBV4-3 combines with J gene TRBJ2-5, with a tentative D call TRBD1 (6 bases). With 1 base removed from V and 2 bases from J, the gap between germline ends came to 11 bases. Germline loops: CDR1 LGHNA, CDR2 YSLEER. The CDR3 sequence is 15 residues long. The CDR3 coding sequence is TGCGCCAGCAGCCAAGCGGGACAACTTCAAGAGACCCAGTACTTC. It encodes CASSQAGQLQETQYF.

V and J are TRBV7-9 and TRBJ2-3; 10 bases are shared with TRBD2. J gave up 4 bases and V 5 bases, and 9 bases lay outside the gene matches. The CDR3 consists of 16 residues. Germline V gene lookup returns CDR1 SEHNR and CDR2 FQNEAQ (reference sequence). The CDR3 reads CASSQTRTSGPDTQYF. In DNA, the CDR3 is TGTGCCAGCAGCCAAACGAGGACTAGCGGCCCAGATACGCAGTATTTT.

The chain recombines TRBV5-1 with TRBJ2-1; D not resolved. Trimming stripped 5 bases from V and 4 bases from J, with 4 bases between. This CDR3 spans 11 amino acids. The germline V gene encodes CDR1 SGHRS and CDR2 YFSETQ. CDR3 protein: CASREYNEQFF. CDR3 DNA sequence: TGCGCCAGCAGGGAGTACAATGAGCAGTTCTTC.

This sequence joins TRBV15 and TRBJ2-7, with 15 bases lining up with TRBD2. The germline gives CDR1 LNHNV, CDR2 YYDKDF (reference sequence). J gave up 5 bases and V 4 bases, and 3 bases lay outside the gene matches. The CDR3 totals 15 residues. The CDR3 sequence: CATSKGLAGGNEQYF. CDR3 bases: TGTGCCACCAGCAAGGGACTAGCGGGAGGAAACGAGCAGTACTTC.

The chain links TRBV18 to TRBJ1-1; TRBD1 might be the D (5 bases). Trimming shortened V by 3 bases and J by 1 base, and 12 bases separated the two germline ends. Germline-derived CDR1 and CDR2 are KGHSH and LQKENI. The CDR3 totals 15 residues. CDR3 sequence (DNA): TGTGCCAGCTCACCTCTCATTACAGGGAACACTGAAGCTTTCTTT. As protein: CASSPLITGNTEAFF.

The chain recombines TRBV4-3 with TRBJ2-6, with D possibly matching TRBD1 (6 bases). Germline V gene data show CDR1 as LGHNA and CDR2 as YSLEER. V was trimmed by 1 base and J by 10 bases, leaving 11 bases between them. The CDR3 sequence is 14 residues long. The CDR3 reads CASSQVGGTNVLTF. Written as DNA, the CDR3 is TGCGCCAGCAGCCAAGTAGGGGGTACTAACGTCCTGACTTTC.

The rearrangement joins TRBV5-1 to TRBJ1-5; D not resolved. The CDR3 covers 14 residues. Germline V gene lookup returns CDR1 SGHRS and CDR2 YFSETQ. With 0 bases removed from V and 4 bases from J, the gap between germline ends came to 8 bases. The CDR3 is CASSLEGGNQPQHF. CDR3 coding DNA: TGCGCCAGCAGCTTGGAAGGCGGGAATCAGCCCCAGCATTTT.

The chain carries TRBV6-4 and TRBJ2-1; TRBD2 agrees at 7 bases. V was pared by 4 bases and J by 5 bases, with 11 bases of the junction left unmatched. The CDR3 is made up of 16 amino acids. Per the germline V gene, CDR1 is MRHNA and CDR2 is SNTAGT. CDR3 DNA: TGTGCCAGCAGTGGAGCGGCGGGAGTGGGCCACAATGAGCAGTTCTTC. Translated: CASSGAAGVGHNEQFF.

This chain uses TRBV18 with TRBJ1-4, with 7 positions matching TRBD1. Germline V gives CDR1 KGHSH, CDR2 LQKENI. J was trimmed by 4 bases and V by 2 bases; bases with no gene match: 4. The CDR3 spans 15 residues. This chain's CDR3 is CASSPNWDSNEKLFF. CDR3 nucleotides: TGTGCCAGCTCACCAAATTGGGACAGTAATGAAAAACTGTTTTTT.

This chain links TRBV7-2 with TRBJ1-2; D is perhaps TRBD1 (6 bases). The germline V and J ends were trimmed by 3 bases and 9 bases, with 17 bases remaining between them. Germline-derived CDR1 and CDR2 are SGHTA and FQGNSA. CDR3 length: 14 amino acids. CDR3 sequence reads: CASSFGQGMGSYTF. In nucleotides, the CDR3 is TGTGCCAGCAGCTTTGGGCAGGGGATGGGTAGCTACACCTTC.

CDR3 sequence: CASSQDLSARLAGGPLFEQYF. CDR3 DNA sequence: TGCGCCAGCAGCCAAGATCTATCGGCAAGACTAGCGGGAGGGCCACTGTTCGAGCAGTACTTC. The chain employs TRBV4-1 and TRBJ2-7; 14 nucleotides agree with TRBD2. Germline V gene data show CDR1 as MGHRA and CDR2 as YSYEKL. The trim removed 0 bases at V and 6 bases at J, leaving 19 bases unmatched. The CDR3 length is 21 residues.

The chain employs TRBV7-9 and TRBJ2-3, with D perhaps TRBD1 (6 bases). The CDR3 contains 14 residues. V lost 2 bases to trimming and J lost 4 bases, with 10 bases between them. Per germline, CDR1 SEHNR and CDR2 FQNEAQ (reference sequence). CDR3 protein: CASSLLTGSDTQYF. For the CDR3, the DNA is TGTGCCAGCAGCTTACTTACAGGGTCAGATACGCAGTATTTT.

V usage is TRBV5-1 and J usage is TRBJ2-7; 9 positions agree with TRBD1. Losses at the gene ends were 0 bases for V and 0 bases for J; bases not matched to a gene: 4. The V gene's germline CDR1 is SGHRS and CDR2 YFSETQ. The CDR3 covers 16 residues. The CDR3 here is CASSLGDRVPSYEQYF. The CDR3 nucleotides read TGCGCCAGCAGCTTGGGGGACAGGGTGCCCTCCTACGAGCAGTACTTC.

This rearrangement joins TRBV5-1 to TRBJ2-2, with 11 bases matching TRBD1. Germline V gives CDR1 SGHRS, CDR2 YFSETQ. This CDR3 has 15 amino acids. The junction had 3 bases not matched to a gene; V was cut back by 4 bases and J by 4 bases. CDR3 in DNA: TGCGCCAGCAGCCGGGGGACAGGGGGCACCGGGGAGCTGTTTTTT. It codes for CASSRGTGGTGELFF.

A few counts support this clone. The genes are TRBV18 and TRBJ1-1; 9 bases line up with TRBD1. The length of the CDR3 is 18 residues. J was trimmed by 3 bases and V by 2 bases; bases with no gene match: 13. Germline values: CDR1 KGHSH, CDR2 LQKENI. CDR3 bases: TGTGCCAGCTCACCATTTGTCTTAGGGACAGGGAGGGACACTGAAGCTTTCTTT. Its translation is CASSPFVLGTGRDTEAFF.

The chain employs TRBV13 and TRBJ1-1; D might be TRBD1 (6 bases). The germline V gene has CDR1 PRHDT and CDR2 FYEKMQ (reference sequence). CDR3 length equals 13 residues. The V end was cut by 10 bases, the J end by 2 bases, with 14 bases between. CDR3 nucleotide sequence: TGTGCCATCAAGGACAGTCAAAACACTGAAGCTTTCTTT. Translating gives CAIKDSQNTEAFF.